These T cell receptor beta chains were read from a single sample in a study of cytomegalovirus exposure and HLA in healthy donors. TCRdb's table, derived via immunoSEQ multiplex PCR, lists solely in-frame clones and lacks some. The table records some 120,000 clones, approximately 78% of them present only once. The specimen was PBMCs. The receptors shown here come from a middle-aged man in good health and CMV-seronegative. Each CDR3 is given with its conserved first and last residue. The D gene is left open where the match is weak. Expanded clones get a size class; other rows say once, few or many, or leave the size out.

>-|-|TRBJ1-2|TRBV20-1
TGCAGTACATTACCCGGGACCTTC
CSTLPGTF
>-|-|TRBJ1-4|TRBV7-9
TGTGCCAGCAGCTTCGGAAAGGGGGGGGAAAAACTGTTTTTT
CASSFGKGGEKLFF
>-|TRBD2|TRBJ2-1|TRBV11-2
TGTGCCAGCAGCCCCCTAGCTAGCGGGGGAACCTACAATGAGCAGTTCTTC
CASSPLASGGTYNEQFF
>-|TRBD2|TRBJ2-3|TRBV28
TGTGCCAGCAGTTTGGGGACTAGCGGGGGGGCTCGCACAGATACGCAGTATTTT
CASSLGTSGGARTDTQYF
>-|-|TRBJ1-6|TRBV9
TGTGCCAGCAGCGTAGCTACCAGGGATTCACCCCTCCACTTT
CASSVATRDSPLHF
>-|-|TRBJ1-2|TRBV6-1
TGTGCCAGCAGTGAGGGACTGAGCCATGGCTACACCTTC
CASSEGLSHGYTF
>-|-|TRBJ2-7|TRBV15
TGTGCCACCAGCGGGGGAACAGGGTCTCGCGAGCAGTACTTC
CATSGGTGSREQYF
>-|TRBD2|TRBJ2-5|TRBV2
TGTGCCAGCAGAAAGCGGGGGGGTGTGGAGACCCAGTACTTC
CASRKRGGVETQYF
>-|TRBD1|TRBJ1-1|TRBV14
TGTGCCAGCAGCCATCCTAGGGGGCCAGCTTTCTTT
CASSHPRGPAFF
>-|-|TRBJ2-7|TRBV5-1
TGCGCCAGCAGCTTGGGTGACCGCGGGATGAGATCCTACGAGCAGTACTTC
CASSLGDRGMRSYEQYF
>-|-|TRBJ1-1|TRBV7-6
TGTGCCAGCAGCTTAAGCGGTAGTTACACTGAAGCTTTCTTT
CASSLSGSYTEAFF
>-|TRBD2|TRBJ2-3|TRBV5-4
TGTGCCAGCAGCTTGGGTGCGGGGGGGCATGATACGCAGTATTTT
CASSLGAGGHDTQYF
>-|TRBD1|TRBJ2-3|TRBV5-1
TGCGCCAGCAGCACCGGACAGGGCAGCACAGATACGCAGTATTTT
CASSTGQGSTDTQYF
>-|-|TRBJ2-4|TRBV28
TGTGCCAGCAGTTTATGGGGGCAGGGATTCAAAAACATTCAGTACTTC
CASSLWGQGFKNIQYF
>-|-|TRBJ2-3|TRBV29-1
TGCAGCGGAACAGGATATCAGGGCACAGATACGCAGTATTTT
CSGTGYQGTDTQYF
>-|-|TRBJ1-4|TRBV6-1
TGTGCCAGCAGTGAAGTCGGGAATACTAATGAAAAACTGTTTTTT
CASSEVGNTNEKLFF
>-|-|TRBJ2-2|TRBV19
TGTGCCAGTAGAAATGGACAGAATACGAACACCGGGGAGCTGTTTTTT
CASRNGQNTNTGELFF
>-|-|TRBJ2-7|TRBV6-1
TGTGCCAGCAGTTTTAATGGGGGGTCCTACGAGCAGTACTTC
CASSFNGGSYEQYF
>-|-|TRBJ2-3|TRBV28
TGTGCCAGCAGTTTACTATTCGGGGGTAGGGAGACAGATACGCAGTATTTT
CASSLLFGGRETDTQYF
>-|TRBD1|TRBJ1-1|TRBV6-6
TGTGCCAGCAGACCGACAGGGGGTATAGGGACTGAAGCTTTCTTT
CASRPTGGIGTEAFF
>-|-|TRBJ1-1|TRBV18
TGTGCCAGCTCACCACCGAGGGGGGGAATGAACACTGAAGCTTTCTTT
CASSPPRGGMNTEAFF
>-|-|TRBJ1-1|TRBV6-1
TGTGCCAGCAGTGAGGGGCAGCCTGAAGCTTTCTTT
CASSEGQPEAFF
>-|TRBD1|TRBJ2-2|TRBV14
TGTGCCAGCAGCCAAACAGGGGCGACTTACACCGGGGAGCTGTTTTTT
CASSQTGATYTGELFF
>-|-|TRBJ2-7|TRBV6-5
TGTGCCAGCAGGTCCAGATACGAGCAGTACTTC
CASRSRYEQYF
>-|-|TRBJ2-1|TRBV28
TGTGCCAGCAGTTTGGAGGGTGAACAGTTCTTC
CASSLEGEQFF
>-|-|TRBJ2-7|TRBV5-5
TGTGCCAGCCGTCGGCTAGACCTGTTTTCCTACGAGCAGTACTTC
CASRRLDLFSYEQYF
>few|-|TRBJ2-7|TRBV4-3
TGCGCCAGCAGCCAAGATGAACGGGCCTACGAGCAGTACTTC
CASSQDERAYEQYF
>-|-|TRBJ1-2|TRBV29-1
TGCAGCGTTGACTTGGCGGGGAAATGGGGTGGCTACACCTTC
CSVDLAGKWGGYTF
>-|TRBD1|TRBJ1-6|TRBV9
TGTGCCAGCAGCGCTAGGACCAGACAGGGGGCTACAATTACCTATAATTCACCCCTCCACTTT
CASSARTRQGATITYNSPLHF
>-|-|TRBJ2-7|TRBV7-2
TGTGCCAGCAGACCTGACGGGACACCCACCTACGAGCAGTACTTC
CASRPDGTPTYEQYF
>-|-|TRBJ1-4|TRBV27
TGTGCCAGCACGGGCAGGGAGGCTGAAAAACTGTTTTTT
CASTGREAEKLFF
>-|-|TRBJ1-3|TRBV6-5
TGTGCCAGCAGTAGTTCAACAGGGTTCGGAAACACCATATATTTT
CASSSSTGFGNTIYF
>-|TRBD2|TRBJ2-5|TRBV7-6
TGTGCCAGCAGCCCGGGACTAGCGGGGTCCCAAGAGACCCAGTACTTC
CASSPGLAGSQETQYF